The TCR beta chain described here comes from a study of molecular identifiers for immune sequencing clone quantification. The CDR3 is made up of 16 amino acids. Germline loops: CDR1 SEHNR, CDR2 FQNEAQ (reference sequence). V dropped 1 base and J dropped 1 base, with 12 bases sitting between them. From the PCR reads, TCRdb called clonotypes with MiXCR, one entry per CDR3 protein. The sample lists tens of thousands of distinct CDR3 sequences, about 21% seen once, with roughly 1% in the top ten. This clonotype was detected many times. This chain links TRBV7-9 with TRBJ2-3; D is possibly TRBD1 (6 bases). The sequence was obtained from a human donor in good health. Some libraries in this study had Jurkat cell RNA spiked in. Sequencing input: naive CD8+ T cells from blood, with Jurkat cell RNA spiked in. Subset in this sample: FACS-sorted CD8+CD4-CCR7+CD45RA+ naive T cells. The CDR3 here is CASSLVQGLGTDTQYF. The CDR3 DNA sequence: TGTGCCAGCAGCTTAGTTCAGGGGTTGGGCACAGATACGCAGTATTTT.